Given below is one TCR beta chain in context. What it recognizes is unknown. The data derive from a study of T cell responses to AZD1222 COVID-19 vaccine. Notes on the study in general: CD4 TCRs associated with vaccination spanned spike, dominating at 160-218 and 743-854. Variant regions that are unmutated are reportedly the target of nearly half of spike-specific TCRs. Clonal diversity may have been underestimated in mostly white British donors.

Generated by immunoSEQ multiplex PCR, the TCRdb table keeps only in-frame clones and is missing some. Here the sample spans some 100,000 clones, 80% to 90% being singletons. The sample was peripheral blood, taken on day 0 of MenACWY control vaccination. This TCR was recovered from an adult in good health.

The CDR3 reads CASSMGLAGTYEQYF. The CDR3 DNA reads as TGTGCCAGCAGCATGGGACTAGCGGGGACCTACGAGCAGTACTTC. V and J are TRBV13 and TRBJ2-7, with 13 bases lining up with TRBD2. Unmatched junction bases numbered 3, after V lost 5 bases and J lost 2 bases. The germline V gene has CDR1 PRHDT and CDR2 FYEKMQ (reference sequence). The CDR3 contains 15 residues.